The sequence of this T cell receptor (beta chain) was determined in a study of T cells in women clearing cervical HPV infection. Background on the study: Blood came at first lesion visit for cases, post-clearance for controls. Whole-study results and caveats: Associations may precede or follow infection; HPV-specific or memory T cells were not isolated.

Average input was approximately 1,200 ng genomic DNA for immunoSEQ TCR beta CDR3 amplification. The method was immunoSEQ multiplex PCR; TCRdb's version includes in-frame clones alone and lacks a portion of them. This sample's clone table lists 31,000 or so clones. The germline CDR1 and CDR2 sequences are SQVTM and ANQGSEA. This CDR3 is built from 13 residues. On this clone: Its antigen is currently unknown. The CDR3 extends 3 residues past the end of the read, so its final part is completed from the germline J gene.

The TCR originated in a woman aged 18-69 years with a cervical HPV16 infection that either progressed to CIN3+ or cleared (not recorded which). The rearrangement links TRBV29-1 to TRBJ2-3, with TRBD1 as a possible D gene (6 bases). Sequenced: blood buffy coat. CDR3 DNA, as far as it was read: TGCAGCGTTGAGGGGGCGCCACAAGAGACG. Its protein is CSVEGAPQET. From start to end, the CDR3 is CSVEGAPQETQYF.